Listed below are T cell receptor beta chains from one sample, sequenced in a study of T-cell memory formation after mild COVID-19. In TCRdb, the 5' RACE reads were re-called with MiXCR into one record per CDR3 protein. Among just over 50,000 distinct CDR3 sequences listed, around 9.7% were seen once. Sequencing was performed on PBMCs or a T cell subset sorted from them (not recorded which). These receptors were obtained from an adult woman who had mild COVID-19 (a few samples of this study predate the infection). Cell type and time point are not known. CDR3s include the opening cysteine and the closing phenylalanine or tryptophan. D genes are given only for firm matches. Some rows have no size entry. The others give once, few or many, or a class for an expanded clone.

v_call	clone_size	d_call	j_call	cdr3_aa	cdr3_nt
TRBV30	many	TRBD2	TRBJ2-1	CAWSRIRTSGSIDEQFF	TGTGCCTGGAGTAGAATAAGGACTAGCGGGAGTATCGATGAGCAGTTCTTC
TRBV3-1	many	.	TRBJ2-1	CASSQDLASVLSYNEQFF	TGTGCCAGCAGCCAAGATTTGGCCTCAGTACTCTCCTACAATGAGCAGTTCTTC
TRBV24-1	few	.	TRBJ1-2	CATSDPTQLGALGYTF	TGTGCCACCAGTGATCCAACCCAATTGGGGGCTCTGGGCTACACCTTC
TRBV5-6	many	TRBD2	TRBJ2-7	CASSSYGTSGVFSYEQYF	TGTGCCAGCAGCAGCTACGGGACTAGCGGGGTGTTCTCCTACGAGCAGTACTTC
TRBV20-1	few	.	TRBJ1-5	CSARYKSGSPNQPQHF	TGCAGTGCTAGATATAAATCAGGGAGCCCCAATCAGCCCCAGCATTTT
TRBV7-2	few	.	TRBJ2-7	CASSSQAGTGPYEQYF	TGTGCCAGCAGCTCCCAGGCCGGGACTGGGCCCTACGAGCAGTACTTC
TRBV5-4	.	.	TRBJ1-2	CASSLRGNDYGYTF	TGTGCCAGCAGCCTGAGAGGGAATGACTATGGCTACACCTTC
TRBV12-3/TRBV12-4	.	TRBD1	TRBJ2-1	CASSPPTGANNEQFF	TGTGCCAGCAGTCCGCCGACAGGGGCAAACAATGAGCAGTTCTTC
TRBV5-5	.	.	TRBJ1-1	CASSARPAAEAFF	TGTGCCAGCAGCGCTAGACCGGCGGCTGAAGCTTTCTTT
TRBV12-2	many	.	TRBJ2-1	CASRLREARDPIPNEQFF	TGTGCAAGTCGTCTTAGGGAGGCCCGGGACCCGATTCCCAATGAGCAGTTCTTC
TRBV5-4	many	.	TRBJ1-5	CASSLGKGGNQPQHF	TGTGCCAGCAGTCTGGGGAAGGGTGGCAATCAGCCCCAGCATTTT
TRBV7-2	many	.	TRBJ2-7	CASSLASPYEQYF	TGTGCCAGCAGCTTAGCGTCGCCCTACGAGCAGTACTTC
TRBV3-1	few	.	TRBJ2-1	CASSQKTVYNEQFF	TGTGCCAGCAGCCAAAAGACAGTCTACAATGAGCAGTTCTTC
TRBV7-6	many	.	TRBJ2-2	CASSLDSLPNTGELFF	TGTGCCAGCAGCCTCGACAGCCTACCGAACACCGGGGAGCTGTTTTTT
TRBV21-1	.	.	TRBJ2-7	CASSKTASQGEQYF	TGTGCCAGCAGCAAAACCGCATCACAGGGGGAGCAGTACTTC
TRBV29-1	.	.	TRBJ2-3	CSVAGHSNTDTQYF	TGCAGCGTGGCCGGACATAGTAACACAGATACGCAGTATTTT
TRBV2	.	TRBD2	TRBJ2-3	CASSDRREGMGDTQYF	TGTGCCAGCAGTGATCGGCGGGAGGGCATGGGAGATACGCAGTATTTT
TRBV24-1	many	TRBD1	TRBJ2-1	CATSDPDRGHNEQFF	TGTGCCACCAGTGATCCGGACAGGGGGCACAATGAGCAGTTCTTC
TRBV5-1	.	.	TRBJ1-1	CASTPGGPEAFF	TGCGCCAGCACTCCTGGGGGGCCTGAAGCTTTCTTT
TRBV7-9	many	TRBD1	TRBJ1-6	CASTTGKNSPLHF	TGTGCCAGTACGACAGGGAAAAATTCACCCCTCCACTTT
TRBV7-6	many	.	TRBJ2-5	CASSSLVLQETQYF	TGTGCCAGCAGCTCCTTAGTGTTGCAAGAGACCCAGTACTTC
TRBV20-1	few	TRBD2	TRBJ2-3	CSARDGLAGARRYTDTQYF	TGCAGTGCTAGAGATGGACTAGCGGGAGCTCGTAGATACACAGATACGCAGTATTTT
TRBV2	.	.	TRBJ2-7	CASSVVFEQYF	TGTGCCAGCAGCGTCGTATTTGAGCAGTACTTC
TRBV28	few	.	TRBJ2-6	CASAVPSQGANVLTF	TGTGCCAGCGCCGTCCCCTCCCAAGGGGCCAACGTCCTGACTTTC
TRBV5-1	many	TRBD2	TRBJ2-3	CASSLGTSGTDTQYF	TGCGCCAGCAGCTTGGGGACTAGCGGCACAGATACGCAGTATTTT
TRBV25-1	many	.	TRBJ1-3	CASLTDGNTIYF	TGTGCCAGTCTGACGGATGGAAACACCATATATTTT
TRBV5-1	.	TRBD1	TRBJ1-2	CASSGQGFYYGYTF	TGCGCCAGCAGTGGACAGGGGTTTTACTATGGCTACACCTTC
TRBV20-1	many	.	TRBJ1-6	CSASLSEGSPLHF	TGCAGTGCTAGCCTCTCGGAGGGCTCACCCCTCCACTTT
TRBV5-1	few	TRBD1	TRBJ2-1	CASSFPGQGSTGSLYNEQFF	TGCGCCAGCAGCTTCCCGGGACAGGGCTCGACAGGTTCGCTCTACAATGAGCAGTTCTTC
TRBV20-1	.	TRBD2	TRBJ2-5	CSARVTSGGGYQETQYF	TGCAGTGCTAGAGTAACTAGCGGGGGCGGGTACCAAGAGACCCAGTACTTC
TRBV2	medium-sized	.	TRBJ2-5	CASRTSRETQYF	TGTGCCAGCAGGACTAGTCGGGAGACCCAGTACTTC
TRBV20-1	.	.	TRBJ2-5	CSARKPGRGVETQYF	TGCAGTGCTAGAAAGCCCGGTCGAGGGGTAGAGACCCAGTACTTC
TRBV3-1	.	TRBD1	TRBJ1-2	CASSQDRGQGYGYTF	TGTGCCAGCAGCCAAGACAGGGGGCAAGGCTATGGCTACACCTTC
TRBV5-1	.	TRBD2	TRBJ2-1	CASSLEASGSSYNEQFF	TGCGCCAGCAGCTTGGAGGCTAGCGGGAGCTCCTACAATGAGCAGTTCTTC
TRBV5-5	few	TRBD1	TRBJ2-5	CASSATTGSQETQYF	TGTGCCAGCAGCGCAACGACAGGGTCCCAAGAGACCCAGTACTTC
TRBV7-2	few	TRBD2	TRBJ2-3	CASSPKSQAGGGTQYF	TGTGCCAGCAGTCCCAAAAGTCAAGCGGGAGGGGGTACGCAGTATTTT
TRBV29-1	many	.	TRBJ2-3	CSVTPERTDTQYF	TGCAGCGTTACCCCCGAGCGCACAGATACGCAGTATTTT
TRBV20-1	.	TRBD1	TRBJ2-1	CSATPGQGYNEQFF	TGCAGTGCTACCCCGGGACAGGGCTACAATGAGCAGTTCTTC
TRBV7-6	.	TRBD2	TRBJ2-1	CASSLVGLAGRSSYNEQFF	TGTGCCAGCAGCTTAGTGGGGCTAGCGGGCCGGAGCTCCTACAATGAGCAGTTCTTC
TRBV7-6	many	TRBD2	TRBJ2-7	CASSLAVSGVYEQYF	TGTGCCAGCAGCTTAGCGGTTAGCGGGGTCTACGAGCAGTACTTC
TRBV3-1	many	TRBD2	TRBJ2-2	CASSHRLAGGTGELFF	TGTGCCAGCAGCCACCGACTAGCGGGAGGGACCGGGGAGCTGTTTTTT
TRBV12-3/TRBV12-4	.	TRBD1	TRBJ2-7	CASRTGQGSYEQYF	TGTGCCAGCAGAACGGGACAGGGCTCCTACGAGCAGTACTTC